The 7 T cell receptor beta chains reported below all come from one sample, sequenced in a study of shared clonotypes between healthy human individuals. This table comes from immunoSEQ multiplex PCR, and its TCRdb copy is limited to in-frame clones, with some not included. The table records over a million clones, under 99% of them present only once. Material: naive CD4+ T cells sorted from blood. The subset was: CD45RA+ positively selected. The receptors here all came from a man aged 25-45 years in good health.

The chain has TRBV6-1 and TRBJ2-7; D is tentatively TRBD1 or TRBD2 (6 bases each). The CDR3 has 15 residues. The V gene's germline CDR1 is MNHNS and CDR2 SASEGT. V was pared by 1 base and J by 3 bases, with 13 bases between. The CDR3 spells CASSEGGGPVYEQYF. CDR3 nucleotides: TGTGCCAGCAGTGAAGGAGGGGGGCCAGTCTACGAGCAGTACTTC.

The chain uses TRBV7-8 and TRBJ2-7; 9 bases line up with TRBD2. Trimming removed 10 bases from V and 3 bases from J; junction bases left unmatched: 7. There are 13 residues in the CDR3. Germline V CDR1 and CDR2: SGHVS, FQNEAQ. CDR3 sequence (DNA): TGTGCCATCTTGCTAGCGGGGATCTACGAGCAGTACTTC. Translation: CAILLAGIYEQYF. The full variable domain, completed using reference TRBV7-8 and TRBJ2-7, is GAGVSQSPRYKVAKRGQDVALRCDPISGHVSLFWYQQALGQGPEFLTYFQNEAQLDKSGLPSDRFFAERPEGSVSTLKIQRTQQEDSAVYLCAILLAGIYEQYFGPGTRLTVT.

V and J are TRBV5-1 and TRBJ2-2; 8 nucleotides line up with TRBD2. The germline CDR1 and CDR2 sequences are SGHRS and YFSETQ. The CDR3 extends over 15 amino acids. V was clipped by 6 bases and J by 2 bases; unmatched bases: 6. CDR3 sequence: CASTGLVTNTGELFF. CDR3 sequence (DNA): TGCGCCAGCACGGGACTAGTGACTAACACCGGGGAGCTGTTTTTT. Filled out from reference TRBV5-1 and TRBJ2-2, the complete variable domain reads KAGVTQTPRYLIKTRGQQVTLSCSPISGHRSVSWYQQTPGQGLQFLFEYFSETQRNKGNFPGRFSGRQFSNSRSEMNVSTLELGDSALYLCASTGLVTNTGELFFGEGSRLTVL.

The chain recombines TRBV28 with TRBJ2-5, with 8 positions matching TRBD2. The germline CDR1 and CDR2 sequences are MDHEN and SYDVKM. Germline trimming cut 8 bases from V and 5 bases from J; bases unmatched to any gene: 7. This CDR3 region has 13 residues. The CDR3 reads CASVSGGEETQYF. DNA of the CDR3: TGTGCCAGCGTCTCGGGAGGGGAGGAGACCCAGTACTTC.

V and J are TRBV5-1 and TRBJ2-5; D might be TRBD1 (6 bases). Per the germline V gene, CDR1 is SGHRS and CDR2 is YFSETQ. The CDR3 length is 15 residues. The V end lost 2 bases, the J end lost 1 base, and 12 bases lay between the germline ends. Here the CDR3 reads CASSLTGIPQETQYF. In DNA, the CDR3 is TGCGCCAGCAGCTTAACAGGGATTCCCCAAGAGACCCAGTACTTC.

The rearrangement links TRBV6-4 to TRBJ2-2; 9 bases line up with TRBD2. The CDR3 length is 14 residues. Unmatched junction bases numbered 4, after V lost 4 bases and J lost 7 bases. CDR1 is MRHNA and CDR2 is SNTAGT in the germline V gene. CDR3 DNA: TGTGCCAGCAGTGTTCTAGCGGGAAGCGGGGAGCTGTTTTTT. Residues: CASSVLAGSGELFF.

Comments on this clone: The sample contains more than one DNA sequence encoding this CDR3. The gene calls are TRBV5-1 and TRBJ2-3; no clear D. From germline, CDR1 is SGHRS and CDR2 YFSETQ. V shed 4 bases and J shed 2 bases, with 2 bases lying between them. The CDR3 has 11 amino acids. CDR3 sequence: CASSNTDTQYF. CDR3 sequence (DNA): TGCGCCAGCAGCAACACAGATACGCAGTATTTT.